What follows are 23 T cell receptor beta chains derived from one specimen sequenced in a study of cytotoxic CD8 clonotypes in ibrutinib-treated CLL. Using immunoSEQ multiplex PCR, the repertoire was profiled, and TCRdb retains in-frame clones only, with some absent. The repertoire holds fewer than 200,000 clones, approximately 80% seen once, with 4.6% in the top ten. The specimen comprised PBMCs, sampled after 24 months of ibrutinib treatment. These receptors were taken from a human donor with chronic lymphocytic leukemia.

J is TRBJ2-7 and V is TRBV18, with D possibly being TRBD1 (7 bases). This CDR3 region has 17 residues. CDR1 is KGHSH and CDR2 is LQKENI in the germline V gene. The V end lost 2 bases, the J end lost 0 bases, and 17 bases lay between the germline ends. The CDR3 DNA is TGTGCCAGCTCACCAAAGGTTGGCGGGACAGCCTCCTACGAGCAGTACTTC. As protein: CASSPKVGGTASYEQYF.

The V and J genes are TRBV28 and TRBJ2-7, with TRBD1 as a possible D gene (11 bases). The CDR3 has 23 residues. Looked up from germline, CDR1 is MDHEN and CDR2 is SYDVKM. V was cut by 6 bases and J by 6 bases, with 45 bases left in between. The CDR3 reads CASSPLGQGAGRLAGAYAREQYF. In DNA, the CDR3 is TGTGCCAGCAGCCCCCTCGGACAGGGGGCAGGTAGGCTAGCGGGAGCCTACGCACGCGAGCAGTACTTC.

With regard to this clone: The same CDR3 can be traced to other DNA sequences in this sample. The V gene is TRBV27, the J gene TRBJ1-2; D perhaps matches TRBD1 (6 bases). Per germline, CDR1 MNHEY and CDR2 SMNVEV (reference sequence). This CDR3 has 14 amino acids. Trimming left V 5 bases short and J 0 bases short, with 10 bases between. The CDR3 here is CASSLRDTNYGYTF. As DNA, the CDR3 is TGTGCCAGCAGTCTCCGGGACACTAACTATGGCTACACCTTC.

The chain links TRBV27 to TRBJ2-1, with no clear D. V was trimmed by 5 bases and J by 3 bases, leaving 5 bases between them. This CDR3 comprises 12 residues. Germline CDR1 reads MNHEY; CDR2 reads SMNVEV (reference sequence). The CDR3 protein is CASSPDYNEQFF. CDR3 bases: TGTGCCAGCAGTCCGGACTACAATGAGCAGTTCTTC.

V is TRBV30 and J is TRBJ2-7; unclear D gene. Per germline, CDR1 GTSNPN and CDR2 SVGIG (reference sequence). V gave up 3 bases and J gave up 6 bases, with 12 bases separating them. This CDR3 has 12 amino acids. This CDR3 reads CAWSAQIVEQYF. The CDR3 DNA reads as TGTGCCTGGAGCGCACAAATCGTCGAGCAGTACTTC.

The gene calls are TRBV9 and TRBJ2-2; D may be TRBD2 (5 bases). V was trimmed by 0 bases and J by 4 bases, leaving 10 bases between them. In germline, CDR1 is SGDLS, CDR2 YYNGEE. CDR3 length: 15 residues. The CDR3 loop is CASSVGGSGTGELFF. The CDR3 DNA reads as TGTGCCAGCAGCGTAGGAGGGTCGGGCACCGGGGAGCTGTTTTTT.

The V gene is TRBV2, the J gene TRBJ2-7, with 9 nucleotides matching TRBD1. Looked up from germline, CDR1 is SNHLY and CDR2 is FYNNEI. The CDR3 loop spans 14 amino acids. Unmatched junction bases numbered 7, after V lost 7 bases and J lost 3 bases. CDR3 bases: TGTGCCAGCATGGGACAGGGACAGGGCTACGAGCAGTACTTC. The encoded protein is CASMGQGQGYEQYF.

The gene calls are TRBV4-1 and TRBJ2-2; maybe TRBD2 (5 bases). V dropped 4 bases and J dropped 4 bases, with 16 bases sitting between them. From germline, CDR1 is MGHRA and CDR2 YSYEKL. This CDR3 comprises 16 residues. CDR3 residues: CASSPRAADPTGELFF. CDR3 DNA sequence: TGCGCCAGCAGCCCACGAGCGGCAGACCCCACCGGGGAGCTGTTTTTT.

Only one count was recorded for this clone. The chain links TRBV12-2 to TRBJ2-3; the DNA was not compared with TRBD2, the D call given in the table. TRBV12-2 is noted as a pseudogene. There are 15 residues in the CDR3. As DNA, the CDR3 is TGTGCAAGTCGCTTAGTTCGAGGATGCACAGATACGCAGTATTTT. Translating gives CASRLVRGCTDTQYF.

This chain links TRBV28 with TRBJ1-5, with TRBD1 matching 10 bases. The CDR3 covers 14 residues. The germline gives CDR1 MDHEN, CDR2 SYDVKM. The J segment lost 6 bases and the V segment lost 6 bases, leaving 5 bases of the junction unmatched. The DNA of the CDR3 is TGTGCCAGCAGAACCGGGACAGGGGCTCAGCCCCAGCATTTT. Translating it yields CASRTGTGAQPQHF.

The gene calls are TRBV19 and TRBJ2-3, with D possibly being TRBD2 (7 bases). Germline values: CDR1 LNHDA, CDR2 SQIVND (reference sequence). V lost 6 bases and J 6 bases, leaving 16 bases between the germline ends. The CDR3 consists of 14 residues. CDR3 sequence: CASRGGGSGDTQYF. For the CDR3, the DNA is TGTGCCAGTAGGGGAGGGGGGTCTGGGGATACGCAGTATTTT.

This chain uses TRBV28 with TRBJ1-2; 8 bases are a match to TRBD1. The CDR3 is made up of 16 amino acids. Germline V gene lookup returns CDR1 MDHEN and CDR2 SYDVKM. V lost 5 bases and J lost 1; bases outside the gene matches: 9. The CDR3 reads CASSVTRTGGNYGYTF. The CDR3 nucleotides read TGTGCCAGCAGTGTCACAAGAACAGGGGGTAACTATGGCTACACCTTC.

This clone was recorded a few times. This chain joins TRBV11-2 and TRBJ2-1, with D possibly being TRBD2 (6 bases). The CDR3 sequence is 13 residues long. V lost 6 bases and J 9 bases, leaving 15 bases between the germline ends. Germline lookup yields CDR1 SGHAT and CDR2 FQNNGV. CDR3 coding DNA: TGTGCCAGCAGTCGGAGGGACGGAAGTGAGCAGTTCTTC. Amino acids: CASSRRDGSEQFF.

The CDR3 sequence is CASSKGQGRRDNQPQHF. The CDR3 DNA reads TGTGCCAGTAGTAAGGGACAGGGGAGGAGGGACAATCAGCCCCAGCATTTT. V is TRBV19 and J is TRBJ1-5, with 10 nucleotides matching TRBD1. The CDR3 is made up of 17 amino acids. V trimming: 4 bases; J trimming: 3 bases; junction bases outside the gene matches: 9. CDR1 and CDR2 (germline): LNHDA, SQIVND (reference sequence). Full variable domain (missing parts from reference TRBV19 and TRBJ1-5): DGGITQSPKYLFRKEGQNVTLSCEQNLNHDAMYWYRQDPGQGLRLIYYSQIVNDFQKGDIAEGYSVSREKKESFPLTVTSAQKNPTAFYLCASSKGQGRRDNQPQHFGDGTRLSIL.

The chain joins TRBV5-3 to TRBJ2-1, with D maybe TRBD2 (6 bases). TRBV5-3 is flagged as an ORF with uncertain function. Trimming shortened V by 4 bases and J by 7 bases, and 21 bases separated the two germline ends. The CDR3 consists of 16 residues. CDR3: CARSKAGDRQGNEQFF. The CDR3, as DNA: TGTGCCAGAAGCAAAGCGGGTGACCGTCAGGGTAATGAGCAGTTCTTC.

The rearrangement joins TRBV25-1 to TRBJ2-1; 7 bases match TRBD2. Germline trimming cut 8 bases from V and 6 bases from J; bases unmatched to any gene: 7. CDR1 and CDR2 (germline): MGHDK, SYGVNS. The CDR3 consists of 13 residues. CDR3 in DNA: TGTGCCAGCCGTTACAGCGGGGCCAATGAGCAGTTCTTC. Protein product: CASRYSGANEQFF. Using reference TRBV25-1 and TRBJ2-1 for the parts outside the CDR3, the full variable domain is EADIYQTPRYLVIGTGKKITLECSQTMGHDKMYWYQQDPGMELHLIHYSYGVNSTEKGDLSSESTVSRIRTEHFPLTLESARPSHTSQYLCASRYSGANEQFFGPGTRLTVL.

The genes are TRBV11-2 and TRBJ2-5; 13 nucleotides match TRBD2. V gave up 5 bases and J gave up 2 bases; unmatched junction bases: 5. This CDR3 spans 16 amino acids. Germline CDR1 is SGHAT and CDR2 is FQNNGV. The CDR3 sequence: CASSRLGLAGQETQYF. The CDR3 coding sequence is TGTGCCAGCAGCCGACTGGGACTAGCGGGGCAAGAGACCCAGTACTTC.

CDR3 protein: CASSYATHYEQYF. CDR3 sequence (DNA): TGTGCCAGCAGTTATGCGACTCACTACGAGCAGTACTTC. The chain couples TRBV27 to TRBJ2-7; no clear D. V was pared by 4 bases and J by 3 bases, with 10 bases between. The CDR3 consists of 13 residues. Looked up from germline, CDR1 is MNHEY and CDR2 is SMNVEV (reference sequence).

This clone was counted at least ten times. The chain has TRBV29-1 and TRBJ1-2; perhaps TRBD1 as D (5 bases). Trimming removed 8 bases from V and 5 bases from J, with 12 bases in between. Germline V lookup: CDR1 SQVTM, CDR2 ANQGSEA. The CDR3 runs 11 residues. The CDR3 reads CSSRDLYGYTF. The DNA of the CDR3 is TGCAGCAGCCGGGACCTTTATGGCTACACCTTC.

The J gene is TRBJ2-7, the V gene TRBV5-6, with D hard to call. CDR3 length equals 12 residues. Trimming removed 2 bases from V and 6 bases from J, with 9 bases in between. Germline V gene data show CDR1 as SGHDT and CDR2 as YYEEEE. The CDR3 DNA follows: TGTGCCAGCAGCTTCCAGTCAGGCGAGCAGTACTTC. Encoded protein: CASSFQSGEQYF.

In this sample, this clone turned up many times. This rearrangement joins TRBV27 to TRBJ2-1, with D hard to call. V was shortened by 4 bases and J by 4 bases, with 8 bases between the two germline ends. The germline gives CDR1 MNHEY, CDR2 SMNVEV (reference sequence). CDR3 length equals 13 residues. In nucleotides, the CDR3 is TGTGCCAGCAGTTCTGAGCCATACAATGAGCAGTTCTTC. It codes for CASSSEPYNEQFF.

The chain has TRBV7-8 and TRBJ2-2, with a weak D call TRBD1 (6 bases). Germline values: CDR1 SGHVS, CDR2 FQNEAQ. V shed 3 bases and J shed 7 bases, with 9 bases lying between them. The length of the CDR3 is 13 residues. DNA for the CDR3: TGTGCCAGCAGCTTGTTACAGGGCGGGGAGCTGTTTTTT. Its protein product is CASSLLQGGELFF.

The chain combines TRBV9 with TRBJ1-1; D not resolved. Per germline, CDR1 SGDLS and CDR2 YYNGEE. Trimming left V 0 bases short and J 0 bases short, with 6 bases between. This CDR3 is 14 amino acids long. The CDR3 loop reads CASSVAQMNTEAFF. The CDR3 bases are TGTGCCAGCAGCGTAGCCCAAATGAACACTGAAGCTTTCTTT.